The 8 T cell receptor beta chains given below trace back to one sample, sequenced in a study of cytomegalovirus exposure and HLA in healthy donors. PCR involved 60 Vbeta and 13 Jbeta primers. Sequencing was performed with immunoSEQ multiplex PCR; in TCRdb, only in-frame clones are kept and a portion is missing. This sample lists 65,000 to 85,000 clones; its ten largest clones have approximately 1.5%. The sequenced sample consisted of PBMCs. The receptor set was obtained from a woman aged 55-69 years in good health and CMV-seronegative.

The CDR3 spells CASSYSPVADTGELFF. In DNA, the CDR3 is TGTGCCAGCAGTTACTCCCCGGTTGCGGACACCGGGGAGCTGTTTTTT. J is TRBJ2-2 and V is TRBV6-5; no definite D call. CDR3 length equals 16 residues. The germline CDR1 and CDR2 sequences are MNHEY and SVGAGI. Trimming left V 0 bases short and J 3 bases short, with 11 bases between.

The chain employs TRBV20-1 and TRBJ2-7; maybe TRBD2 (6 bases). The V gene lost 6 bases and the J gene lost 5 bases, with 8 bases spanning the gap. Germline loops: CDR1 DFQATT, CDR2 SNEGSKA (reference sequence). This CDR3 region has 10 residues. The DNA for the CDR3 is TGCAGTGCCAGGAGGGACGAGCAGTACTTC. Translated: CSARRDEQYF.

The chain couples TRBV7-6 to TRBJ2-3, with unresolved D. Germline V gene lookup returns CDR1 SGHVS and CDR2 FNYEAQ. Trimming stripped 2 bases from V and 3 bases from J, with 15 bases between. This CDR3 contains 16 residues. Here the CDR3 reads CASSLIAEEVTDTQYF. The CDR3 nucleotides are TGTGCCAGCAGCTTAATCGCGGAAGAAGTGACAGATACGCAGTATTTT.

V is TRBV7-2 and J is TRBJ2-5, with a weak D call TRBD2 (6 bases). Matching the DNA end better, TRBJ2-7 makes the J call doubtful. The CDR3 is made up of 14 amino acids. Germline lookup yields CDR1 SGHTA and CDR2 FQGNSA. The CDR3, as DNA: TGTGCCAGCAGCTTAGACGGGGGAACCTACGAGCAGTACTTC. It is translated as CASSLDGGTYEQYF.

This rearrangement joins TRBV5-5 to TRBJ2-7; D remains ambiguous. Germline CDR1 reads SGHKS; CDR2 reads YYEKEE (reference sequence). This CDR3 contains 13 residues. Between the trimmed V and J ends, which lost 0 bases and 3 bases, there was a span of 7 bases. The CDR3, as DNA: TGTGCCAGCAGCTTGGCGAGTCACTACGAGCAGTACTTC. Translated: CASSLASHYEQYF.

The V and J genes are TRBV27 and TRBJ2-7; 7 nucleotides line up with TRBD1. V lost 5 bases, J lost 2 bases, and 12 bases stayed unmatched. Germline CDR1 and CDR2: MNHEY and SMNVEV (reference sequence). CDR3 length: 16 amino acids. In DNA form, the CDR3 reads TGTGCCAGCAGTCAACTGACAGGGATCAACACCTACGAGCAGTACTTC. It translates to CASSQLTGINTYEQYF.

The chain recombines TRBV30 with TRBJ2-1; D gene uncertain. Trimming stripped 4 bases from V and 0 bases from J, with 7 bases between. The germline V gene encodes CDR1 GTSNPN and CDR2 SVGIG (reference sequence). CDR3 length: 13 residues. CDR3 region: CAWMGLSYNEQFF. CDR3 nucleotide sequence: TGTGCCTGGATGGGCCTCTCCTACAATGAGCAGTTCTTC.

The chain is built from TRBV6-5 and TRBJ2-7, with D perhaps matching TRBD1 (6 bases). This CDR3 contains 16 residues. CDR1 MNHEY and CDR2 SVGAGI come from the germline V gene. The V end lost 0 bases, the J end lost 4 bases, and 16 bases lay between the germline ends. The CDR3 spells CASSYSASGTKYEQYF. CDR3 DNA: TGTGCCAGCAGTTACTCGGCGTCAGGGACAAAGTACGAGCAGTACTTC.